The clone carrying this T cell receptor (beta chain) was observed many times. Its antigen is unidentified. Authors of the study amplified TCR beta CDR3 regions from RNA transcripts. The TCR CDR3 was amplified in a first-round RT-PCR using the HTBI primer set. TCRdb re-called the multiplex PCR reads through MiXCR, storing one row per CDR3 protein. The table lists hundreds of thousands of distinct CDR3 sequences, roughly 25% of them singletons. This entry belongs to a study of T cells in Graves' hyperthyroidism and ophthalmopathy. General study points: Blood also carried most thyroid clonotypes expanded above 0.001.

The V end was cut by 1 base, the J end by 5 bases, with 10 bases between. Germline-derived CDR1 and CDR2 are SGHKS and YYEKEE (reference sequence). CDR3 length equals 13 residues. The clonotype was recovered from a woman aged 30 to 39 with Graves' ophthalmopathy. Sequenced input: blood. The chain joins TRBV5-5 to TRBJ2-7; D not certain. In nucleotides, the CDR3 is TGTGCCAGCAGCTTGCCAGATTCCCACGAGCAGTACTTC. Translated: CASSLPDSHEQYF. Based on the CDR3 plus reference TRBV5-5 and TRBJ2-7, the full variable domain is DAGVTQSPTHLIKTRGQQVTLRCSPISGHKSVSWYQQVLGQGPQFIFQYYEKEERGRGNFPDRFSARQFPNYSSELNVNALLLGDSALYLCASSLPDSHEQYFGPGTRLTVT.